This is a list of T cell receptor beta chains from one sample in a study of cytomegalovirus exposure and HLA in healthy donors. The table came from immunoSEQ multiplex PCR; TCRdb's copy has only in-frame clones and leaves some out. The sample consists of some 120,000 clones, approximately 61% of them appearing once. The sequenced material came from PBMCs. Every receptor here comes from a man aged 25 to 40 in good health and CMV-seropositive. CDR3s include the opening cysteine and the closing phenylalanine or tryptophan. Only some rows state a clone size, as once, few, many or a class for expanded clones.

>TRBJ2-7|.|TRBV9
CASSVEGTSGSPTYEQYF
>TRBJ1-3|.|TRBV11-2
CASSAAGVGNTIYF
>TRBJ1-1|.|TRBV7-9
CASSFSQGEAFF
>TRBJ2-4|once|TRBV6-6
CASSTLGLLAKNIQYF
>TRBJ2-1|.|TRBV13
CASTPDRGYNEQFF
>TRBJ1-2|.|TRBV6-1
CASSVSTLEADYGYTF
>TRBJ2-5|few|TRBV6-1
CASSENRIERYGQYF
>TRBJ1-1|.|TRBV19
CASSSPGGGEAFF
>TRBJ2-2|.|TRBV5-6
CASSWELGGTGELFF
>TRBJ2-3|.|TRBV6-4
CASSPTGGDTDTQYF
>TRBJ2-1|.|TRBV9
CASSAISSASYNEQFF
>TRBJ2-1|.|TRBV4-2
CASSQGQGPEQFF
>TRBJ1-3|.|TRBV5-4
CASSLAGFGNTIYF
>TRBJ1-5|few|TRBV2
CASREGYNQPQHF
>TRBJ2-5|.|TRBV5-1
CASSYGTSGRATRETQYF
>TRBJ2-5|.|TRBV15
CATSQSGRQETQYF
>TRBJ1-1|.|TRBV4-2
CASSQRGGGTEAFF
>TRBJ1-5|few|TRBV9
CASSVSGANQPQHF
>TRBJ1-2|.|TRBV28
CASTSLTGQKNYGYTF
>TRBJ2-1|few|TRBV7-2
CASSLWSGAYNEQFF
>TRBJ1-2|.|TRBV6-5
CASSTTDRLYGYTF
>TRBJ1-4|.|TRBV9
CASSVAGGGVDEKLFF
>TRBJ1-4|.|TRBV12-5
CASGSRNRGLRLANEKLFF
>TRBJ2-3|.|TRBV2
CASRRVSDTQYF
>TRBJ1-1|.|TRBV7-9
CASSLLRGEAFF
>TRBJ2-1|few|TRBV18
CASSPPRLARSNEQFF
>TRBJ2-7|.|TRBV6-5
CASSLDRLEQYF
>TRBJ2-7|.|TRBV6-5
CASSYFTGTAHYEQYF
>TRBJ2-2|.|TRBV7-3
CASSLTGTGELFF
>TRBJ1-1|.|TRBV5-8
CASSPRGRGGGTEAFF
>TRBJ2-7|few|TRBV21-1
CASSKRNRIYEQYF
>TRBJ1-2|.|TRBV11-2
CASSHGPDYGYTF